This record looks at one T cell receptor (beta chain) sequence and its context. Germline CDR1 and CDR2: MNHNY and SVGAGI (reference sequence). The CDR3 is 16 amino acids. The V and J ends lost 2 bases and 5 bases, in that order; junction bases with no gene match: 12. The data stem from a study of blood T cell repertoires in COVID-19. Study context: There were acute and convalescent COVID-19 samples, and they came from the United States, Italy and Spain. T cells, B-cell-depleted T cells, or PBMCs provided the cDNA or gDNA that served as material.

The data were produced by immunoSEQ multiplex PCR, yet TCRdb's version contains in-frame clones alone and is incomplete. The data show 150,000 to 200,000 clones, with roughly 75% seen just once and 6.5% to 7% held by the top ten. J is TRBJ2-7 and V is TRBV6-6; 7 nucleotides match TRBD1. The source of this sequence is a man aged 65-85 years with active or convalescent COVID-19. The sequenced sample was peripheral blood. CDR3 protein: CASSYPTGMSIHEQYF. In DNA, the CDR3 is TGTGCCAGCAGTTACCCGACAGGGATGAGCATCCACGAGCAGTACTTC.